This T cell receptor beta chain was profiled in a study of T cell repertoires in cytomegalovirus infection. At the level of the study: CMV infection and matching HLA type were both indicated by public TCR beta signatures. Study results and limitations: HLA-C-restricted TCR beta clonotypes specific for CMV led the ex vivo response.

TCRdb reprocessed the reads with MiXCR, giving one entry per CDR3 protein. The sample contains roughly 51,000 distinct CDR3 sequences, 20% of which appear only once. This clonotype has ten or more counts. Antigen: not known. V was pared by 5 bases and J by 0 bases, with 7 bases of the junction left unmatched. In germline, CDR1 is SGHTA, CDR2 FQGNSA. CDR3 length: 16 residues. Sequenced material: CD8+ T cells from cultured PBMCs, taken from culture after CMV antigen stimulation. The sequence derives from a human donor in good health (CMV status not recorded). Some clones in this sample may be carry-over from other donors' samples. The gene calls are TRBV7-2 and TRBJ1-3; 7 nucleotides agree with TRBD1. CDR3 sequence reads: CASSLETGLSGNTIYF. CDR3 DNA: TGTGCCAGCAGCCTCGAGACAGGGCTCTCTGGAAACACCATATATTTT.